This T cell receptor beta chain came from a study of shared T cell receptors in the human thymus. The CDR3 is made up of 17 amino acids. V lost 3 bases and J lost 2; bases outside the gene matches: 6. Germline V lookup: CDR1 PRHDT, CDR2 FYEKMQ (reference sequence). The method was immunoSEQ multiplex PCR; TCRdb's version includes in-frame clones alone and lacks a portion of them. The sample has roughly 550,000 clones; roughly 74% are singletons. This sample also belongs to another study, concerning human thymus T cells. That paper states: Corrective cardiac operations yielded the resected thymus tissue. Usage of V and J genes appeared biased in thymic and blood repertoires. Related studies found that unrelated individuals share highly overlapping thymic repertoires.

The sample comprised thymocytes. The receptor's source is a boy under three years old with a congenital heart defect. The chain couples TRBV13 to TRBJ1-4; 10 bases align to TRBD1. The CDR3 coding sequence is TGTGCCAGCAGCTTTGGAGACAGGGGGCGTACTAATGAAAAACTGTTTTTT. Amino acids: CASSFGDRGRTNEKLFF.